Following are 14 T cell receptor beta chains from one sample sequenced in a study of T cell responses to AZD1222 COVID-19 vaccine. The assay was immunoSEQ multiplex PCR, and TCRdb's table has in-frame clones only and misses some. The repertoire holds more than 140,000 clones, with 88% as singletons. The source material was peripheral blood, sampled on day 0 of MenACWY control vaccination. Receptor source: an adult in good health.

The chain combines TRBV30 with TRBJ1-1, with a possible D match to TRBD1 (6 bases). Per the germline V gene, CDR1 is GTSNPN and CDR2 is SVGIG (reference sequence). V gave up 8 bases and J gave up 8 bases, with 12 bases separating them. The CDR3 is made up of 10 amino acids. The CDR3 bases are TGTGCCGGGGGGGGGCGGGAAGCTTTCTTT. This translates into CAGGGREAFF.

The V call is TRBV11-2, the J call TRBJ2-1; 12 nucleotides line up with TRBD2. J was trimmed by 6 bases and V by 5 bases; bases with no gene match: 5. Germline values: CDR1 SGHAT, CDR2 FQNNGV. The CDR3 totals 15 residues. The CDR3 DNA follows: TGTGCCAGCAGCCCTAGCGGGGGGGCCTTCAATGAGCAGTTCTTC. Its protein product is CASSPSGGAFNEQFF.

V usage is TRBV5-4 and J usage is TRBJ2-2, with D unclear. In germline, CDR1 is SGHNT, CDR2 YYREEE (reference sequence). The CDR3 has 12 residues. The ends were cut back, 2 bases at V and 8 bases at J, with 7 bases in the middle. The CDR3 nucleotides read TGTGCCAGCAGCTTAGGTTCGGGGGAGCTGTTTTTT. Amino acid sequence: CASSLGSGELFF.

The CDR3 sequence is CASSKVRRPLGGYTF. The CDR3 coding sequence is TGTGCCAGCAGCAAAGTGCGCAGGCCCCTTGGAGGCTACACCTTC. V and J are TRBV21-1 and TRBJ1-2; the D call in the table, TRBD1, was not verified against the DNA. TRBV21-1 is assigned pseudogene status. The length of the CDR3 is 15 residues.

This clone was counted a single time. J is TRBJ2-7 and V is TRBV7-9; D remains unclear. The CDR3 spans 14 residues. The V gene lost 2 bases and the J gene lost 6 bases, with 14 bases spanning the gap. The germline gives CDR1 SEHNR, CDR2 FQNEAQ (reference sequence). The CDR3 DNA reads as TGTGCCAGCAGCTTATTTCAGGTCTTGAGCGAGCAGTACTTC. This codes for CASSLFQVLSEQYF.

This clone was seen just once. The V gene is TRBV2, the J gene TRBJ1-2; 9 nucleotides match TRBD1. The germline CDR1 and CDR2 sequences are SNHLY and FYNNEI. The V gene end was trimmed by 5 bases and the J gene end by 8 bases; junction bases not matched to a gene: 15. This CDR3 spans 16 amino acids. The CDR3 DNA reads as TGTGCCAGCAGTCCGCATAACGAGGGACAGGGTAAAGGCTACACCTTC. Its protein product is CASSPHNEGQGKGYTF.

J is TRBJ1-5 and V is TRBV6-1, with D tentatively TRBD1 (5 bases). V dropped 0 bases and J dropped 6 bases, with 9 bases sitting between them. Germline CDR1 is MNHNS and CDR2 is SASEGT. The CDR3 is made up of 14 amino acids. In DNA, the CDR3 is TGTGCCAGCAGTGAAGCGTGGGGCATTCAGCCCCAGCATTTT. This translates into CASSEAWGIQPQHF.

The CDR3 sequence: CASSEGLDTQYF. The CDR3 DNA sequence: TGTGCCAGCAGCGAAGGGTTAGATACGCAGTATTTT. The rearrangement links TRBV5-4 to TRBJ2-3; D is undetermined. The CDR3 contains 12 residues. V shed 4 bases and J shed 5 bases, with 8 bases lying between them. CDR1 and CDR2 from the germline V gene are SGHNT and YYREEE (reference sequence).

The gene calls are TRBV11-2 and TRBJ2-1; 7 nucleotides match TRBD2. The junction had 4 bases not matched to a gene; V was cut back by 5 bases and J by 0 bases. CDR1 and CDR2 from the germline V gene are SGHAT and FQNNGV. The CDR3 is 15 amino acids. CDR3 loop: CASSPRESSYNEQFF. The CDR3, as DNA: TGTGCCAGCAGCCCGCGGGAGAGCTCCTACAATGAGCAGTTCTTC. Based on the CDR3 plus reference TRBV11-2 and TRBJ2-1, the full variable domain is EAGVAQSPRYKIIEKRQSVAFWCNPISGHATLYWYQQILGQGPKLLIQFQNNGVVDDSQLPKDRFSAERLKGVDSTLKIQPAKLEDSAVYLCASSPRESSYNEQFFGPGTRLTVL.

This rearrangement joins TRBV5-1 to TRBJ2-7, with 7 bases that match TRBD1. The CDR3 has 15 amino acids. Germline V CDR1 and CDR2: SGHRS, YFSETQ. Unmatched junction bases numbered 4, after V lost 0 bases and J lost 1 base. CDR3 sequence reads: CASSLGTGQSYEQYF. The CDR3 DNA reads as TGCGCCAGCAGCTTGGGAACGGGACAGTCCTACGAGCAGTACTTC.

J is TRBJ1-5 and V is TRBV5-1; 9 bases line up with TRBD1. Germline CDR1 SGHRS, CDR2 YFSETQ. V gave up 4 bases and J gave up 6 bases; unmatched junction bases: 8. This CDR3 has 15 amino acids. CDR3 protein: CASSVGQGPGQPQHF. CDR3 nucleotide sequence: TGCGCCAGCAGCGTCGGACAGGGGCCCGGTCAGCCCCAGCATTTT.

CDR3 coding DNA: TGTGCCAGCAGCACGGACAGGGCTTATGGCTACACCTTC. Its translation: CASSTDRAYGYTF. V and J are TRBV5-4 and TRBJ1-2, with TRBD1 matching over 8 bases. After removal of 4 bases from V and 5 bases from J, the junction contained 4 bases not matched to a gene. The germline gives CDR1 SGHNT, CDR2 YYREEE (reference sequence). The CDR3 is made up of 13 amino acids.

This CDR3 is CASSVRQGGNVPTEAFF. CDR3 coding DNA: TGCGCCAGCAGCGTTAGACAGGGAGGGAATGTCCCTACTGAAGCTTTCTTT. The chain recombines TRBV5-1 with TRBJ1-1; 7 nucleotides match TRBD1. Germline loops: CDR1 SGHRS, CDR2 YFSETQ. Trimming took 4 bases from V and 5 from J; bases not matched to a gene: 17. The CDR3 spans 17 residues.

The rearrangement uses TRBV7-9 and TRBJ1-6; 8 bases match TRBD1. V lost 11 bases and J lost 7; bases outside the gene matches: 7. The CDR3 extends over 13 amino acids. In germline, CDR1 is SEHNR, CDR2 FQNEAQ (reference sequence). The CDR3 nucleotides are TGTGCCGGTCAGGGGGCGCAGAATTCACCCCTCCACTTT. Protein: CAGQGAQNSPLHF.